The clone carrying this TCR beta chain was detected a few times. Antigen specificity is unknown. The study made its TCR cDNA through 5'RACE template switching. That step introduced a universal primer site along with UMIs. TCRdb independently ran MiXCR on the 5' RACE reads; one entry per CDR3 protein. The sample carries about 630,000 distinct CDR3 sequences, 10% to 15% recorded once. The data originate from a study of T cells after yellow fever vaccination. Study observations and caveats: The appearance of a small share of clonotypes in both CD4 and CD8 compartments was observed. The booster response re-showed most primary clones: more than 95% CD4, approximately 90% CD8.

Sequences were derived from PBMCs, sampled on the day of the yellow fever booster vaccination. The TCR sequence derives from a young man who received the YFV17D yellow fever vaccine.

In DNA form, the CDR3 reads TGCAGTGCCGAACACCGGGACAGCGCCTGGCAGTACTTC. It is translated as CSAEHRDSAWQYF. J is TRBJ2-7 and V is TRBV20-1; 7 bases fit TRBD1. This CDR3 contains 13 residues. Germline-derived CDR1 and CDR2 are DFQATT and SNEGSKA (reference sequence). J gave up 9 bases and V 6 bases, and 14 bases lay outside the gene matches.